In its sample, the clone carrying this T cell receptor beta chain was seen many times. RNA transcripts were the source from which TCR beta CDR3 regions were amplified. HTBI primers were employed in first-round RT-PCR, then a second-round multiplex PCR followed. A single record per CDR3 protein comes from TCRdb applying MiXCR to the multiplex PCR reads. The top ten clones hold around 9.8% of a sample with hundreds of thousands of distinct CDR3 sequences, around an eighth of them seen once. These data belong to a study of Graves' ophthalmopathy and Graves' hyperthyroidism. This CDR3 is 14 amino acids long. Germline CDR1 SNHLY, CDR2 FYNNEI. V gave up 8 bases and J gave up 9 bases; unmatched junction bases: 10.

Sequenced: blood. The chain is built from TRBV2 and TRBJ1-6; TRBD1 matches at 7 bases. The receptor's source is a woman aged 25-40 years with Graves' ophthalmopathy. CDR3 region: CASGHTGVGSPLHF. The CDR3, as DNA: TGTGCCAGCGGACACACAGGGGTTGGTTCACCCCTCCACTTT.